The clone carrying this T cell receptor beta chain was recorded many times. Its target is not known. These data originate in a study of T-cell reconstitution after alpha-beta-depleted transplantation in children. Points from the study as a whole: There were reportedly several hundred expanded graft clones from which alpha-beta T cells came about two months after transplant. The high TCRbeta diversity at day 60 in some patients came from surviving recipient T cells and thymic progenitors. Once a year had passed after transplant, T-cell counts and diversity came mostly from newly produced T cells.

V was trimmed by 10 bases and J by 8 bases, leaving 11 bases between them. This CDR3 comprises 11 residues. Germline CDR1 reads MNHEY; CDR2 reads SVGAGI. This sample's TCRbeta library carried unique molecular identifier barcodes. MiXCR was run by TCRdb on the PCR reads, yielding one entry per CDR3 protein. The repertoire holds fewer than 550,000 distinct CDR3 sequences, with about an eighth as singletons. The sequence was obtained from a female patient aged 2-15 years who had a stem cell transplant for aplastic anemia, so the T cells may come from the graft donor. This chain connects TRBV6-5 to TRBJ1-4, with no clear D. The source was PBMCs, mostly from graft donor cells, collected 180 days after TCRalphabeta/CD19-depleted stem cell transplant. The CDR3 DNA sequence: TGTGCCACTCGTTATAAGGAAAAACTGTTTTTT. This gives the protein CATRYKEKLFF.